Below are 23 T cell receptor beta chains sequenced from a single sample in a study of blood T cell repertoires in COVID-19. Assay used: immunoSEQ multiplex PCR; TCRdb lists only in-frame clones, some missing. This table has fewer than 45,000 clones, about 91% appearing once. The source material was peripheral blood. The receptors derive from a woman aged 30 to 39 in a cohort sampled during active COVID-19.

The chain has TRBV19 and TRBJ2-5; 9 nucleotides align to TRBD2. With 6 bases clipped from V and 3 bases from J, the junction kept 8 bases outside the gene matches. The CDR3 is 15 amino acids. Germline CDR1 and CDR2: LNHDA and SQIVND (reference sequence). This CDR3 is CASSPGLAQKETQYF. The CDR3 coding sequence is TGTGCCAGTAGCCCCGGACTAGCGCAGAAAGAGACCCAGTACTTC. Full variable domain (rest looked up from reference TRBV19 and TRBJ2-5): DGGITQSPKYLFRKEGQNVTLSCEQNLNHDAMYWYRQDPGQGLRLIYYSQIVNDFQKGDIAEGYSVSREKKESFPLTVTSAQKNPTAFYLCASSPGLAQKETQYFGPGTRLLVL.

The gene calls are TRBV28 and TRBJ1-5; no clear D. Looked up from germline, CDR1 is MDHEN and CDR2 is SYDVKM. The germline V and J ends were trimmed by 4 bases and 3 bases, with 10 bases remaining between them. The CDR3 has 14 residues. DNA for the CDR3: TGTGCCAGCAGTTCCTTTGAGCTCAATCAGCCCCAGCATTTT. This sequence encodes CASSSFELNQPQHF.

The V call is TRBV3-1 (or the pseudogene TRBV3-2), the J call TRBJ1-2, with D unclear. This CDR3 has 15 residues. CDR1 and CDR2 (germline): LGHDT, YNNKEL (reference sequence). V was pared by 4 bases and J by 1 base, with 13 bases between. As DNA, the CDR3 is TGTGCCAGCAGCCTCAGCGAAAGGAATAACTATGGCTACACCTTC. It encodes CASSLSERNNYGYTF.

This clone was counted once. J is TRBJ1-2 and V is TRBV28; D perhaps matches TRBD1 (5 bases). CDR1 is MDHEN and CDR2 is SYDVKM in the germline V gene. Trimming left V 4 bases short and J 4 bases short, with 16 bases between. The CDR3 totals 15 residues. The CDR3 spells CASSWARRGGYGYTF. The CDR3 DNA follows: TGTGCCAGCAGTTGGGCCCGTCGGGGGGGCTATGGCTACACCTTC.

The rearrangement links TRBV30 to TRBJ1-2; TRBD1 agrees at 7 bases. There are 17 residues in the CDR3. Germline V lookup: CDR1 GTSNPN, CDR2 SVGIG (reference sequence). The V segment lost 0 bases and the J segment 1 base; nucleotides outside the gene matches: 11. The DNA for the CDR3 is TGTGCCTGGAGTGTAGGAGACAGGGTCGGGATTAACTATGGCTACACCTTC. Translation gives CAWSVGDRVGINYGYTF.

The CDR3 coding sequence is TGTGCCAGCAGCCGGACAGGGGTCGGAAACACCATATATTTT. Translation gives CASSRTGVGNTIYF. The chain recombines TRBV5-4 with TRBJ1-3, with 9 bases aligning to TRBD1. Trimming cost V 4 bases and J 4 bases; bases outside gene matches: 3. Germline-derived CDR1 and CDR2 are SGHNT and YYREEE (reference sequence). This CDR3 region has 14 residues.

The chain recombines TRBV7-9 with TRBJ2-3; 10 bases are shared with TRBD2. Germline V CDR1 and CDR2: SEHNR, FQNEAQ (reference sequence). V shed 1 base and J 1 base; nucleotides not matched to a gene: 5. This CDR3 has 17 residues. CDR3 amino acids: CASSLGASGSRTDTQYF. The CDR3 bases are TGTGCCAGCAGCTTAGGCGCTAGCGGGAGCCGCACAGATACGCAGTATTTT.

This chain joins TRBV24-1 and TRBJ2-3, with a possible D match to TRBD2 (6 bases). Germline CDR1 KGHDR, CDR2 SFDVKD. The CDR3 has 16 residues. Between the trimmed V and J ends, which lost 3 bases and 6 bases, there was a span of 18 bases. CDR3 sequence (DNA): TGTGCCACCAGTGATCTGGCTAAGGGAGGACTCGATACGCAGTATTTT. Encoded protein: CATSDLAKGGLDTQYF.

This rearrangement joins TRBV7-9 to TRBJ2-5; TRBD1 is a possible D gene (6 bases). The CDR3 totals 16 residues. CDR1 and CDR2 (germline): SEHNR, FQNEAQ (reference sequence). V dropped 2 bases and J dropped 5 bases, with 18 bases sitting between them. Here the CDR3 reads CASSLIGSGVGETQYF. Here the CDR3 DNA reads TGTGCCAGCAGCTTAATCGGTTCAGGGGTCGGGGAGACCCAGTACTTC.

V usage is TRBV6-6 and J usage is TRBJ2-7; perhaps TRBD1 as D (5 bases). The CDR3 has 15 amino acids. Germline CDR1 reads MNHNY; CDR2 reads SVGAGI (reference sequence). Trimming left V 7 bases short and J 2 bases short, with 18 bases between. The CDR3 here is CASTVTGLSTYEQYF. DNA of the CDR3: TGTGCCAGCACCGTCACAGGATTAAGTACCTACGAGCAGTACTTC.

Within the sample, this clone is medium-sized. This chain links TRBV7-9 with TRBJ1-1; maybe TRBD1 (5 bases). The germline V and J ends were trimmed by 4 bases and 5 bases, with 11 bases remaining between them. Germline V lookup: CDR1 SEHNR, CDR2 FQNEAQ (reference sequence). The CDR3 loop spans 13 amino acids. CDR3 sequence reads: CASSSGFGTEAFF. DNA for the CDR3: TGTGCCAGCAGCTCAGGGTTTGGGACTGAAGCTTTCTTT.

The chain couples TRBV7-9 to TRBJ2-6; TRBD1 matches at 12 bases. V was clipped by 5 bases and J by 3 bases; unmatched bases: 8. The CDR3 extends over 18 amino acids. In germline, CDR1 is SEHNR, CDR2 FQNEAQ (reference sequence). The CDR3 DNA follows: TGTGCCAGCAGCCTCGGGACAGGGGGCGCGGGTGGGGCCAACGTCCTGACTTTC. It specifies CASSLGTGGAGGANVLTF.

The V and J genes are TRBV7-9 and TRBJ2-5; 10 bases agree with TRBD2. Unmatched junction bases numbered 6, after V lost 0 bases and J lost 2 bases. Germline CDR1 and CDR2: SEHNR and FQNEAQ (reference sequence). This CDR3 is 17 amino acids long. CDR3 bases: TGTGCCAGCAGCTTAGCGTCAGGGACTAGCGTACAAGAGACCCAGTACTTC. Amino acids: CASSLASGTSVQETQYF.

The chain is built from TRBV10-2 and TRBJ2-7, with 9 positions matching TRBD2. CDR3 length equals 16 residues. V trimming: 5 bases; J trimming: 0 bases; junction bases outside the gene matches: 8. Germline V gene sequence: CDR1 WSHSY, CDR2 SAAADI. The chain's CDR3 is CASSSLTSGYSYEQYF. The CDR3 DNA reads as TGCGCCAGCAGTAGCCTGACTAGCGGTTACTCCTACGAGCAGTACTTC.

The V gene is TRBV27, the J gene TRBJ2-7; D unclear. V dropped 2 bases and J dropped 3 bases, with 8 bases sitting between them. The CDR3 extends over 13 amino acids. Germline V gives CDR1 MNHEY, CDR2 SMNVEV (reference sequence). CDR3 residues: CASSLQVSYEQYF. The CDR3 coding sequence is TGTGCCAGCAGTTTACAGGTTAGCTACGAGCAGTACTTC.

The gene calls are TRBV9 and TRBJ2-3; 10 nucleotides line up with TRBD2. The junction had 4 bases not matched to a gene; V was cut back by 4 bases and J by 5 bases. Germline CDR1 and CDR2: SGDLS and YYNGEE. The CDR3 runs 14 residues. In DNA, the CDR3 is TGTGCCAGCAGCCCGTCTAGCGGGAGAGATACGCAGTATTTT. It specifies CASSPSSGRDTQYF.

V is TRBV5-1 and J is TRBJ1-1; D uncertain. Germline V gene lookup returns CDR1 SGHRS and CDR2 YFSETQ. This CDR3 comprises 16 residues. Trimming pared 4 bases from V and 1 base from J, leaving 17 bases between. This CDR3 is CASSIDISVTNTEAFF. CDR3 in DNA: TGCGCCAGCAGCATAGATATTTCGGTTACGAACACTGAAGCTTTCTTT.

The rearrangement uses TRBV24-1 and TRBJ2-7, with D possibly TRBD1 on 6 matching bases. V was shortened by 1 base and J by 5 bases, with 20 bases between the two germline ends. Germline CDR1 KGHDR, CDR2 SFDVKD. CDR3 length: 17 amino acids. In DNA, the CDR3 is TGTGCCACCAGTGATTTTCTAAGTAGACAGGATTACAACGAGCAGTACTTC. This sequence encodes CATSDFLSRQDYNEQYF.

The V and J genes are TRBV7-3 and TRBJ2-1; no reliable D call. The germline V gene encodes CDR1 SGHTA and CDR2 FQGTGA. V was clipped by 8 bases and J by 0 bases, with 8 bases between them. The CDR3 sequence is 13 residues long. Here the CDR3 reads CASGPSSYNEQFF. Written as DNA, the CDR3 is TGTGCCAGCGGGCCGAGCTCCTACAATGAGCAGTTCTTC. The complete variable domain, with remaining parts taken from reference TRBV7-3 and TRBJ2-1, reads GAGVSQTPSNKVTEKGKYVELRCDPISGHTALYWYRQSLGQGPEFLIYFQGTGAADDSGLPNDRFFAVRPEGSVSTLKIQRTERGDSAVYLCASGPSSYNEQFFGPGTRLTVL.

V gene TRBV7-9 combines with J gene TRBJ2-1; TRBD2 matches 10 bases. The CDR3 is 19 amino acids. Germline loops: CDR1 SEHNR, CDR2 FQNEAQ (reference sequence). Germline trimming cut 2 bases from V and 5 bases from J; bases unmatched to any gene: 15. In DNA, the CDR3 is TGTGCCAGCAGCTTATTTGGAAAAAGGGGACTAGCGTCGAACAATGAGCAGTTCTTC. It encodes CASSLFGKRGLASNNEQFF. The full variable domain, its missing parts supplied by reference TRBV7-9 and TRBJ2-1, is DTGVSQNPRHKITKRGQNVTFRCDPISEHNRLYWYRQTLGQGPEFLTYFQNEAQLEKSRLLSDRFSAERPKGSFSTLEIQRTEQGDSAMYLCASSLFGKRGLASNNEQFFGPGTRLTVL.

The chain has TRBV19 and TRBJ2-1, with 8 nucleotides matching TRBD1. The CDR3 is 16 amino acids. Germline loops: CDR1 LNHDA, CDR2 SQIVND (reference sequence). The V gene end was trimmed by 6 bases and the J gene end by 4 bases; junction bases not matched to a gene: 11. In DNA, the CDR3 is TGTGCCAGTAGCATCATCGGCACAGGGGGGTACAATGAGCAGTTCTTC. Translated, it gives CASSIIGTGGYNEQFF.

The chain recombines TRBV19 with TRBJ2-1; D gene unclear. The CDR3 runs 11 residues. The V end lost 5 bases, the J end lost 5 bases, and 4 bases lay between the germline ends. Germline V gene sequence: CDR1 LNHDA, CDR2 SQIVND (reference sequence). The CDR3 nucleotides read TGTGCCAGTAGTGAGAACAATGAGCAGTTCTTC. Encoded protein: CASSENNEQFF.

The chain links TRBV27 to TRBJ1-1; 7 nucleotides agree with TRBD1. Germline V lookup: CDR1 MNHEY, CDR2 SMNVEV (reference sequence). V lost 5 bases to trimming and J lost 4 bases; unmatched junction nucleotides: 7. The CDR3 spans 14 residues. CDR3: CASSDYDRVTEAFF. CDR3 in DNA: TGTGCCAGCAGTGACTACGACAGGGTCACTGAAGCTTTCTTT.